This T cell receptor (beta chain) was captured by sequencing in a study of shared clonotypes between healthy human individuals. Study background: Each donor contributed plates that comprised three CD4 naive, three CD4 memory, two CD8 naive and one CD8 memory. Whole-study results and caveats: Generation of non-shared clonotypes was less probable than generation of clonotypes shared by all four donors.

Authors' analysis steps: ImmunoSEQ output lacked quality scores and full-length reads, limiting matched filtering. Some clones are missing from TCRdb's copy, which holds only in-frame ones; the method was immunoSEQ multiplex PCR. The D gene and trimming were derived from the DNA, and the V and J assignments and clone size from that table. The sample consists of about 580,000 clones, roughly 98% of them appearing once. CD8 cells classed as naive were CD45RO-negative and positively selected for CCR7, excluding terminally differentiated effector memory CD45RA+ cells. A remark on this clone: Its antigen is still unknown.

The CDR3 is 16 residues long. Trimming pared 1 base from V and 5 bases from J, leaving 17 bases between. Germline loops: CDR1 SGHVS, CDR2 FNYEAQ. Sequencing used naive CD8+ T cells sorted from blood. This chain links TRBV7-6 with TRBJ2-5; no firm D call. This receptor was obtained from a man aged 30 to 39 in good health. As DNA, the CDR3 is TGTGCCAGCAGCTTAGTGGGCGTGTCTAGATTGGAGACCCAGTACTTC. The encoded protein is CASSLVGVSRLETQYF. Full variable domain (outside the CDR3, taken from reference TRBV7-6 and TRBJ2-5): GAGVSQSPRYKVTKRGQDVALRCDPISGHVSLYWYRQALGQGPEFLTYFNYEAQQDKSGLPNDRFSAERPEGSISTLTIQRTEQRDSAMYRCASSLVGVSRLETQYFGPGTRLLVL.